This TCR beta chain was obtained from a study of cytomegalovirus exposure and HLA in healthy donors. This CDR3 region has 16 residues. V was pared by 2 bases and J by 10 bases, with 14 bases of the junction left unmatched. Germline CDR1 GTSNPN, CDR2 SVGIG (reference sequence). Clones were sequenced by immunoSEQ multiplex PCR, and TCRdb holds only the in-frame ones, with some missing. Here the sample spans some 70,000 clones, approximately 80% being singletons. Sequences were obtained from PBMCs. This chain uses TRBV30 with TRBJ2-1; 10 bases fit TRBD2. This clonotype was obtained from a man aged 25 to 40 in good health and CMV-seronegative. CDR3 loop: CAWSKGTSAGLGEQFF. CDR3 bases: TGTGCCTGGAGTAAAGGGACTAGCGCTGGCCTAGGGGAGCAGTTCTTC.